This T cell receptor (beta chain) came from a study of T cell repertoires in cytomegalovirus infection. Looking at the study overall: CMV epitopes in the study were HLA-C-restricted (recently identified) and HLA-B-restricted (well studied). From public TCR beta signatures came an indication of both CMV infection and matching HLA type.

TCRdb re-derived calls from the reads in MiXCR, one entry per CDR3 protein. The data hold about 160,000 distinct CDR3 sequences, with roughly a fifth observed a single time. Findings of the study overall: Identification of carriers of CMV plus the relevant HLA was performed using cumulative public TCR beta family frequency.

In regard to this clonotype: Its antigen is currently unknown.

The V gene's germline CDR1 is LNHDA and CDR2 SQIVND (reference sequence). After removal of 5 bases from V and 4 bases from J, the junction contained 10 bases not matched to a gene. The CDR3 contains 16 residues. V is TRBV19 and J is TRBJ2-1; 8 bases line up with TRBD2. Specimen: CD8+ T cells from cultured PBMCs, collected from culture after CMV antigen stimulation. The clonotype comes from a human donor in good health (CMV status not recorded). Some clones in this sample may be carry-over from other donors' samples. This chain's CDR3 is CASSDPGSGEYNEQFF. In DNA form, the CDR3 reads TGTGCCAGTAGTGATCCCGGTAGCGGGGAATACAATGAGCAGTTCTTC.